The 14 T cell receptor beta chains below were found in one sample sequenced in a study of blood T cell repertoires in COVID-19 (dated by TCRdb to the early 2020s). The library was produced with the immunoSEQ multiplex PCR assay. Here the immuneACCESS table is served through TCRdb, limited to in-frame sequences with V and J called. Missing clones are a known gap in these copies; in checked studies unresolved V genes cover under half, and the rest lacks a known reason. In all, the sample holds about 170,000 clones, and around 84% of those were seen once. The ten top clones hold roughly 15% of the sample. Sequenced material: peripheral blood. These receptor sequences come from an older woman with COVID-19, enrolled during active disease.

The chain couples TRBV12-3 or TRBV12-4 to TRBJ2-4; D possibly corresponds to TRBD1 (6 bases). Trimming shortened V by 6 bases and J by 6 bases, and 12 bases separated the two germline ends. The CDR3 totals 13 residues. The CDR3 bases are TGTGCCAGCAGCCCTCGGGACACAAACATTCAGTACTTC. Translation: CASSPRDTNIQYF.

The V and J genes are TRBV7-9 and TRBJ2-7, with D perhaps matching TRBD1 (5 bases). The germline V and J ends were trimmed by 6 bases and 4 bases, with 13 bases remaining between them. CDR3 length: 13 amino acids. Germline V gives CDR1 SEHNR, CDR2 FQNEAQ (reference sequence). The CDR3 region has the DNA TGTGCCAGCAGGCTAGGGTCAGGGTACGAGCAGTACTTC. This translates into CASRLGSGYEQYF.

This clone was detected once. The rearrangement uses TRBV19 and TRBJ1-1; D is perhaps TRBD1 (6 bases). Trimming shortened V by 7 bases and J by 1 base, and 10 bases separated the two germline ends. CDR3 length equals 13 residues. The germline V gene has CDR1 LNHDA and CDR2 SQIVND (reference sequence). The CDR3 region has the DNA TGTGCCAGTACCCCCAGGGGGAACACTGAAGCTTTCTTT. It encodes CASTPRGNTEAFF.

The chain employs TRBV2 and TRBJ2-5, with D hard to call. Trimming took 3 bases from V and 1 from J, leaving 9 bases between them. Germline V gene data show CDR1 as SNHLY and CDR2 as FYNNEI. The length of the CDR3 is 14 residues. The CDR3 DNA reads TGTGCCAGCAGTGAGTTGGTGAGCCAAGAGACCCAGTACTTC. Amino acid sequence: CASSELVSQETQYF.

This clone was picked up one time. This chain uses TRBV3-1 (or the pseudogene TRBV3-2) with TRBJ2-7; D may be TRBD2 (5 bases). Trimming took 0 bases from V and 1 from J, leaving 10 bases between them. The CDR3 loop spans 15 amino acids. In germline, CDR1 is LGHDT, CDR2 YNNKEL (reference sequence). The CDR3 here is CASSQDVSGSYEQYV. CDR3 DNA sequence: TGTGCCAGCAGCCAAGATGTCAGCGGATCCTACGAGCAGTACGTC.

In DNA, the CDR3 is TGTGCCTGGAGTGTAAGCAGGGGGACAGATACGCAGTATTTT. It encodes CAWSVSRGTDTQYF. The gene calls are TRBV30 and TRBJ2-3; 7 bases line up with TRBD1. With V trimmed by 0 bases and J by 3 bases, 3 bases remained unmatched. Per germline, CDR1 GTSNPN and CDR2 SVGIG (reference sequence). There are 14 residues in the CDR3.

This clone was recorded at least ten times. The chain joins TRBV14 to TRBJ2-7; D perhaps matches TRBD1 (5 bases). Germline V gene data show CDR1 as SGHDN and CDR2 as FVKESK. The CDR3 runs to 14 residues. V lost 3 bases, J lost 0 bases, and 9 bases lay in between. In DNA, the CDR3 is TGTGCCAGCAGCCAGGGGCCGAGCTCCTACGAGCAGTACTTC. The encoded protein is CASSQGPSSYEQYF.

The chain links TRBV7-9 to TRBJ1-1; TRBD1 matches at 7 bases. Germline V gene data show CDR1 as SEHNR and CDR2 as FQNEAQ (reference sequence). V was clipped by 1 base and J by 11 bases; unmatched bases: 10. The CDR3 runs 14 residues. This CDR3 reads CASSLGPGGIWAFF. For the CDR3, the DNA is TGTGCCAGCAGCTTAGGCCCAGGGGGAATCTGGGCTTTCTTT.

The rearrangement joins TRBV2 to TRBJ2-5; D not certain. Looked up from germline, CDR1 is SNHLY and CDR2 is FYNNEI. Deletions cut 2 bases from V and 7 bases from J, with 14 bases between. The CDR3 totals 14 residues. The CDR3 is CASSEISPLVTQYF. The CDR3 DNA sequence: TGTGCCAGCAGTGAAATATCCCCCCTCGTGACCCAGTACTTC.

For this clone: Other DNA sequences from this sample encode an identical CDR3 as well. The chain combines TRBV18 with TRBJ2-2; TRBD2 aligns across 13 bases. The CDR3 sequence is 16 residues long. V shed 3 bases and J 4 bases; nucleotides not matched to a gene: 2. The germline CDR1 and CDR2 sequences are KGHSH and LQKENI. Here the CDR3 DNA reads TGTGCCAGCTCACCTGGACTAGCGGGAGCCACCGGGGAGCTGTTTTTT. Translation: CASSPGLAGATGELFF. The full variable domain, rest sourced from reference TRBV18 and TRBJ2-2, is NAGVMQNPRHLVRRRGQEARLRCSPMKGHSHVYWYRQLPEEGLKFMVYLQKENIIDESGMPKERFSAEFPKEGPSILRIQQVVRGDSAAYFCASSPGLAGATGELFFGEGSRLTVL.

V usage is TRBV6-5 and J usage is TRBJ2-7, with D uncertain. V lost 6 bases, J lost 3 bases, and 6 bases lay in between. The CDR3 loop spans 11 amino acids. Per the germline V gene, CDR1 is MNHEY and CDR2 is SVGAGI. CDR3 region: CASSGYYEQYV. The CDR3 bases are TGTGCCAGCAGCGGTTACTACGAGCAGTACGTC.

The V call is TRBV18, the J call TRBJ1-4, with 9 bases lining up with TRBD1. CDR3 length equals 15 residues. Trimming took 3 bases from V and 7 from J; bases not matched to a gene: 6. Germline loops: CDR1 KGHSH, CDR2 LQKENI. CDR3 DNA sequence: TGTGCCAGCTCACCTATGGACAGGGGCGGTGAAAAACTGTTTTTT. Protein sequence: CASSPMDRGGEKLFF.

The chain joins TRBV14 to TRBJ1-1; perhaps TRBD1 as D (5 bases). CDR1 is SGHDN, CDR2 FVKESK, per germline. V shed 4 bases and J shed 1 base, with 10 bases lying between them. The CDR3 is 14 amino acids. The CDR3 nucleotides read TGTGCCAGCAGCCGATTGGGGGGGAACACTGAAGCTTTCTTT. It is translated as CASSRLGGNTEAFF.

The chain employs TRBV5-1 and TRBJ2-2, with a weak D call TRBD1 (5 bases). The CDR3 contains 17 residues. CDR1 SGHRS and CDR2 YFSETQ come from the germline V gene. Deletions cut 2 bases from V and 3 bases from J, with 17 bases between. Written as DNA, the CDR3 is TGCGCCAGCAGCTTTTCAGGGTTAGGCAGTTACACCGGGGAGCTGTTTTTT. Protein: CASSFSGLGSYTGELFF.